This T cell receptor beta chain was captured in a study of identical twins. Overall study results and limits: For monozygotic twins, models underestimated out-of-frame TCR alpha sharing.

TCRdb reprocessed the 5' RACE reads with MiXCR, giving one entry per CDR3 protein. The data show some 690,000 distinct CDR3 sequences, roughly 20% seen once. The CDR3 runs 16 residues. The V end lost 5 bases, the J end lost 0 bases, and 14 bases lay between the germline ends. This clonotype was observed a handful of times. Its target is unknown. The donor group consisted entirely of healthy Caucasians. The sample was also linked to a second study, of T cells expressing NK-cell markers. That report notes: Also leading the CD3+CD56-NKG2C+ fraction in a few donors were these clonotypes.

The TCR originated in a young woman in good health. Source material: PBMCs. The chain carries TRBV12-3 or TRBV12-4 and TRBJ2-1; the D gene is possibly TRBD2 (5 bases). The CDR3 nucleotides are TGTGCCAGCAGTGTTACTAGACAAATCTCCTACAATGAGCAGTTCTTC. Its translation: CASSVTRQISYNEQFF.